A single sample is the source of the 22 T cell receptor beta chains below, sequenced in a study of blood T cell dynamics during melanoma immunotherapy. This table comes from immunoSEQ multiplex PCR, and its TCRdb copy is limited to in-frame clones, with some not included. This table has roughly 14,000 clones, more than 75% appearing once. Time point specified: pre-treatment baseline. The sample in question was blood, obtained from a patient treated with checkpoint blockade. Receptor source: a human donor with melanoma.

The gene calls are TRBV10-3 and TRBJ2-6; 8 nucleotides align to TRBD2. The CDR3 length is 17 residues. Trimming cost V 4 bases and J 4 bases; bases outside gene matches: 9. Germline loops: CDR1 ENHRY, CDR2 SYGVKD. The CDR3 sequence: CAISGTSRRDGANVLTF. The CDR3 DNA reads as TGTGCCATCAGTGGGACTAGCCGAAGAGACGGGGCCAACGTCCTGACTTTC.

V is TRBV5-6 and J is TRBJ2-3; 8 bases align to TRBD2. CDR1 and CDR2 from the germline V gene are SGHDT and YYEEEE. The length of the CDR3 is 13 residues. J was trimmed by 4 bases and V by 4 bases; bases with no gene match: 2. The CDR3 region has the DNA TGTGCCAGCAGCGAGGGACTAGCAGATACGCAGTATTTT. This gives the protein CASSEGLADTQYF.

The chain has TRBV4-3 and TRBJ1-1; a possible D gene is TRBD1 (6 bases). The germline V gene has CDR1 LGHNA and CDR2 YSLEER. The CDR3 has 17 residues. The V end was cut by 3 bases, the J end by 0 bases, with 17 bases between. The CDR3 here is CASSQETGLIMNTEAFF. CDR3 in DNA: TGCGCCAGCAGCCAGGAGACAGGCCTTATCATGAACACTGAAGCTTTCTTT.

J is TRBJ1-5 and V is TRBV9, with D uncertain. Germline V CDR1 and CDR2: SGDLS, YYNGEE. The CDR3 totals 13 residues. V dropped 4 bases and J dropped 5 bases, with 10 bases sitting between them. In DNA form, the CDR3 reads TGTGCCAGCAGCACCCGCCCAGATCAGCCCCAGCATTTT. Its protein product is CASSTRPDQPQHF.

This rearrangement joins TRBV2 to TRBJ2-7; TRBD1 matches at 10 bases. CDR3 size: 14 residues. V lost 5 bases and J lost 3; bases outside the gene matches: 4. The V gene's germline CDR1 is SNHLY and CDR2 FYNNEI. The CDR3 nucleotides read TGTGCCAGCAGTATTGGGACAGGGGTCTACGAGCAGTACTTC. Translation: CASSIGTGVYEQYF.

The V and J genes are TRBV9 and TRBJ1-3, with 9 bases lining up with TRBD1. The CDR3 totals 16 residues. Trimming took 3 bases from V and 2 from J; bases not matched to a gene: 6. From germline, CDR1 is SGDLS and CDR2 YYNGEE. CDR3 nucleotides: TGTGCCAGCAGCGCAGGACAGGGGATGACTGGAAACACCATATATTTT. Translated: CASSAGQGMTGNTIYF.

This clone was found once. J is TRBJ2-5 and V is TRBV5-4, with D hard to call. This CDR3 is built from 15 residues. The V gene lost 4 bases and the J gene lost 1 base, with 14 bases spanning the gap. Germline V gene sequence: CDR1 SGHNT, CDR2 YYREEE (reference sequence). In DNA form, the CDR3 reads TGTGCCAGCAGCCCCAGAGAGGCAGCCCAAGAGACCCAGTACTTC. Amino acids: CASSPREAAQETQYF.

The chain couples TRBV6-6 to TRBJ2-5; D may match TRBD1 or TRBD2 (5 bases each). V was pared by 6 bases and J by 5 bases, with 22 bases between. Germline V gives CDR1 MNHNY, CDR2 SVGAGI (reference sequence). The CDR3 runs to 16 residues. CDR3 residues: CASRPTQGTARETQYF. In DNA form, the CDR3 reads TGTGCCAGCAGACCAACACAAGGGACGGCTCGGGAGACCCAGTACTTC.

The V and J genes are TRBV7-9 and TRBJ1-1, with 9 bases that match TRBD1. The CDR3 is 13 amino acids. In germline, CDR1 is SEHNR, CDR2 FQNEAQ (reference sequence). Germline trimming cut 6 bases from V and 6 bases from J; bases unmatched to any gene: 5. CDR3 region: CASRGQGTAEAFF. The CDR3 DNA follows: TGTGCCAGCAGAGGACAGGGGACGGCTGAAGCTTTCTTT.

CDR3 coding DNA: TGTGCCAGCAGTTTCCGACAGGGTCGACCAGATACGCAGTATTTT. Protein: CASSFRQGRPDTQYF. V is TRBV25-1 and J is TRBJ2-3, with 7 bases identical to TRBD1. The CDR3 totals 15 residues. The trim removed 5 bases at V and 4 bases at J, leaving 9 bases unmatched. From germline, CDR1 is MGHDK and CDR2 SYGVNS.

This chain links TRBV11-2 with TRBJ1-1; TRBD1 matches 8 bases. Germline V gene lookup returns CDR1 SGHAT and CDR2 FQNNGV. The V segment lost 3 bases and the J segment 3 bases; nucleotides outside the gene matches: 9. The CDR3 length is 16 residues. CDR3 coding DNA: TGTGCCAGCAGCTTTGCCGTCACAGGGGGAGACACTGAAGCTTTCTTT. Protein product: CASSFAVTGGDTEAFF. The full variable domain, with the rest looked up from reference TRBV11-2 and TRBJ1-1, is EAGVAQSPRYKIIEKRQSVAFWCNPISGHATLYWYQQILGQGPKLLIQFQNNGVVDDSQLPKDRFSAERLKGVDSTLKIQPAKLEDSAVYLCASSFAVTGGDTEAFFGQGTRLTVV.

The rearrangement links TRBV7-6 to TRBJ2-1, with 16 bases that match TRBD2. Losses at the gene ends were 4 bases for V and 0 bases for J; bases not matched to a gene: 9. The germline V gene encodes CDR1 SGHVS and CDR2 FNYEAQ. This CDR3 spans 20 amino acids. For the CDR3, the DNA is TGTGCCAGCAGCTCCCCCCCGGGACTAGCGGGGGGGAGCTCCTACAATGAGCAGTTCTTC. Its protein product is CASSSPPGLAGGSSYNEQFF.

CDR3 in DNA: TGTGCCAGCAGCGTAGACCCCTCCGGAGGAACTATCGCCTATGGCTACACCTTC. Translation: CASSVDPSGGTIAYGYTF. The chain links TRBV9 to TRBJ1-2, with D uncertain. Germline lookup yields CDR1 SGDLS and CDR2 YYNGEE. The CDR3 sequence is 18 residues long. V lost 0 bases and J lost 4, with 22 bases in between. Combining the CDR3 with reference TRBV9 and TRBJ1-2 gives the whole variable domain DSGVTQTPKHLITATGQRVTLRCSPRSGDLSVYWYQQSLDQGLQFLIQYYNGEERAKGNILERFSAQQFPDLHSELNLSSLELGDSALYFCASSVDPSGGTIAYGYTFGSGTRLTVV.

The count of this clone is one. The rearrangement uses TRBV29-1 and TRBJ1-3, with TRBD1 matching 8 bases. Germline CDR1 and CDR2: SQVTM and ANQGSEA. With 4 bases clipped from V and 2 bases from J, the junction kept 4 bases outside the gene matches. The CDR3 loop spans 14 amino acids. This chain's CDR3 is CSVVVQGAGNTIYF. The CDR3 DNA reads TGCAGCGTTGTGGTACAGGGGGCTGGAAACACCATATATTTT. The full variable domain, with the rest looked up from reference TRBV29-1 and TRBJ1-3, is SAVISQKPSRDICQRGTSLTIQCQVDSQVTMMFWYRQQPGQSLTLIATANQGSEATYESGFVIDKFPISRPNLTFSTLTVSNMSPEDSSIYLCSVVVQGAGNTIYFGEGSWLTVV.

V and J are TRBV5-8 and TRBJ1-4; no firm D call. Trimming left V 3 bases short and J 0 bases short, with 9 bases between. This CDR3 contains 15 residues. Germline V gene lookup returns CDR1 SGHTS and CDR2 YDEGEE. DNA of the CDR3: TGTGCCAGCAGCTGGTTGGCAGCAACTAATGAAAAACTGTTTTTT. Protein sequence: CASSWLAATNEKLFF.

CDR3 coding DNA: TGTGCCAGCAGGGCCTGGGGGGTAGGAGAAGGCACTGAAGCTTTCTTT. Translated: CASRAWGVGEGTEAFF. The chain combines TRBV7-9 with TRBJ1-1, with D perhaps TRBD1 (5 bases). The V and J ends lost 6 bases and 4 bases respectively, with 21 bases between them. Germline CDR1 is SEHNR and CDR2 is FQNEAQ (reference sequence). The CDR3 runs to 16 residues. Full variable domain (outside the CDR3, taken from reference TRBV7-9 and TRBJ1-1): DTGVSQNPRHKITKRGQNVTFRCDPISEHNRLYWYRQTLGQGPEFLTYFQNEAQLEKSRLLSDRFSAERPKGSFSTLEIQRTEQGDSAMYLCASRAWGVGEGTEAFFGQGTRLTVV.

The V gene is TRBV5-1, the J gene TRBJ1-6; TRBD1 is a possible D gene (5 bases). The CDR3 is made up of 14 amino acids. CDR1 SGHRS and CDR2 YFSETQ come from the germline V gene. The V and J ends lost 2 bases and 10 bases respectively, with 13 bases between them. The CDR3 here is CASSFGGNGSPLHF. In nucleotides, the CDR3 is TGCGCCAGCAGCTTTGGGGGGAATGGATCACCCCTCCACTTT.

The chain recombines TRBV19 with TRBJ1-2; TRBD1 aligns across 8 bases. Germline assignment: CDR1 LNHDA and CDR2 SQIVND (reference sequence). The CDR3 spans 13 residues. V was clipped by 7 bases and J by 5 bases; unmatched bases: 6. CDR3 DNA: TGTGCCAGTATGCGGGGGACAGGATATGGCTACACCTTC. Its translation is CASMRGTGYGYTF.

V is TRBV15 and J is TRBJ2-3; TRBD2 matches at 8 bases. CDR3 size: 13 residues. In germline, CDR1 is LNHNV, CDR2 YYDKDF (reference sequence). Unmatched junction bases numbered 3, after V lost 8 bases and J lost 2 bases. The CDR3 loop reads CATSGGTTDTQYF. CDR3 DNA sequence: TGTGCCACCTCGGGGGGGACCACAGATACGCAGTATTTT.

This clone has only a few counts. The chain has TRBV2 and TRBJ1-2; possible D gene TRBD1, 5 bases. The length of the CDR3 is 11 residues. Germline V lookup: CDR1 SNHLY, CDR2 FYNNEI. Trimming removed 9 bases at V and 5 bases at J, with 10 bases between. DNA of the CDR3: TGTGCCAGAGGGGAGTCTTATGGCTACACCTTC. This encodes CARGESYGYTF.

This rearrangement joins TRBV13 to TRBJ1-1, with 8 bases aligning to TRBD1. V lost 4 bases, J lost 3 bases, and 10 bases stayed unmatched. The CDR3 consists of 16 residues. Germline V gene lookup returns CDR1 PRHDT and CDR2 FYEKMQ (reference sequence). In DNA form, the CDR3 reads TGTGCCAGCAGCTACCGCAGGGGGCAAGGCGACACTGAAGCTTTCTTT. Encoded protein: CASSYRRGQGDTEAFF. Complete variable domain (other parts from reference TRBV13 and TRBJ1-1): AAGVIQSPRHLIKEKRETATLKCYPIPRHDTVYWYQQGPGQDPQFLISFYEKMQSDKGSIPDRFSAQQFSDYHSELNMSSLELGDSALYFCASSYRRGQGDTEAFFGQGTRLTVV.

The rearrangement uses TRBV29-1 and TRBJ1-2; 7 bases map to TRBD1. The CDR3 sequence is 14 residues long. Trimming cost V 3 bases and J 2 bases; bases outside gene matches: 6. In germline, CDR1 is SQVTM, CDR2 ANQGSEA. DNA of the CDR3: TGCAGCGTTGATTTAACAGGGGCAAACTATGGCTACACCTTC. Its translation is CSVDLTGANYGYTF.